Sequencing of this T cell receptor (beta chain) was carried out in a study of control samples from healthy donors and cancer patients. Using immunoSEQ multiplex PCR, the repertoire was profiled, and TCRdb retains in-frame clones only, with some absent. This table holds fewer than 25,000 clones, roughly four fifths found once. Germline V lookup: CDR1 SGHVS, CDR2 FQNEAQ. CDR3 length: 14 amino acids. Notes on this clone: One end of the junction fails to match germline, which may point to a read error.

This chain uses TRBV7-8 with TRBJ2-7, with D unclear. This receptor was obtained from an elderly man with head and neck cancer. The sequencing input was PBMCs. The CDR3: CASSLESNSYEQYF. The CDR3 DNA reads TGTGCCAGCAGTTTAGAGAGCAACTCCTACGAGCAGTACTTC.